The subject of this entry is one T cell receptor (beta chain). The data stem from a study of T cell responses to AZD1222 COVID-19 vaccine. Trimming pared 2 bases from V and 3 bases from J, leaving 9 bases between. CDR1 and CDR2 from the germline V gene are MNHEY and SVGEGT. The CDR3 covers 14 residues. TCRdb's copy holds only in-frame clones and misses some; the assay was immunoSEQ multiplex PCR. The sample has tens of thousands of clones; about 88% are singletons. This receptor was identified in an adult in good health. Sequenced material: peripheral blood, taken on day 0 of AZD1222 vaccination. This chain joins TRBV6-2 or TRBV6-3 and TRBJ2-3, with a weak D call TRBD2 (5 bases). The CDR3 sequence: CASSYTGVTDTQYF. For the CDR3, the DNA is TGTGCCAGCAGTTACACCGGGGTTACAGATACGCAGTATTTT.